The T cell receptor (beta chain) described here comes from a study of T cell responses to AZD1222 COVID-19 vaccine. The study's findings and limits: It was only 6 or 7 AZD1222 recipients who were seropositive at baseline. The donor cohort was predominantly white British with a female majority, and clonal diversity may have been underestimated. Repertoire collection took place solely once the T cell response had peaked. Spike-specific TCR breadth and depth grew following two AZD1222 doses.

In the case of this clone: What it binds is unknown.

This CDR3 spans 17 amino acids. The V gene's germline CDR1 is MGHDK and CDR2 SYGVNS. The V and J ends lost 7 bases and 0 bases respectively, with 19 bases between them. The method was immunoSEQ multiplex PCR; TCRdb's version includes in-frame clones alone and lacks a portion of them. The repertoire consists of fewer than 130,000 clones, with around nine tenths occurring once and the leading ten covering about 15%. The rearrangement joins TRBV25-1 to TRBJ2-1, with a tentative D call TRBD1 (6 bases). The TCR originated in an adult who received the AZD1222 COVID-19 vaccine. Sequencing used peripheral blood, obtained 28 days after the second AZD1222 dose. In DNA form, the CDR3 reads TGTGCCAGCACTCCCCTCCAGGGGTCCTCCTCCTACAATGAGCAGTTCTTC. Translated: CASTPLQGSSSYNEQFF.